This T cell receptor (beta chain) is drawn from a study of technical replicates of blood from several donors. Clones were read by immunoSEQ multiplex PCR, and TCRdb kept only the in-frame ones, dropping some. The sample comprises approximately 92,000 clones, around 95% of which are singletons, and just over 0.2% rests with the top ten. The sequencing input was T cells isolated from PBMCs. The sequence was collected from a human donor in good health.

The CDR3 reads CASSYGTSGSYEQYF. The CDR3 DNA sequence: TGTGCCAGCAGTTATGGGACTAGCGGGAGCTACGAGCAGTACTTC. The rearrangement links TRBV6-5 to TRBJ2-7; the match to TRBD2 covers 14 bases. Germline V gene data show CDR1 as MNHEY and CDR2 as SVGAGI. This CDR3 is built from 15 residues. Germline trimming cut 3 bases from V and 3 bases from J; bases unmatched to any gene: 1.